This passage covers 30 T cell receptor beta chains from one sample sequenced in a study of cytomegalovirus exposure and HLA in healthy donors. PCR involved 60 Vbeta and 13 Jbeta primers. The assay was immunoSEQ multiplex PCR, and TCRdb's table has in-frame clones only and misses some. The sample shows under 60,000 clones, about 80% of them seen only once. Source material: PBMCs. The receptor set was obtained from a woman aged 40 to 49 in good health and CMV-seropositive.

In its sample, this clone was seen once. This chain connects TRBV7-8 to TRBJ2-7, with TRBD1 matching 7 bases. Per germline, CDR1 SGHVS and CDR2 FQNEAQ. J lost 4 bases, V lost 8 bases, and 11 bases had no gene match. This CDR3 is 14 amino acids long. The CDR3 loop reads CASRDRAQAYEQYF. Here the CDR3 DNA reads TGTGCCAGCCGAGACAGGGCTCAGGCGTACGAGCAGTACTTC.

The chain carries TRBV15 and TRBJ1-2; D unclear. CDR3 length equals 15 residues. V lost 4 bases and J lost 1, with 13 bases in between. Germline V gene sequence: CDR1 LNHNV, CDR2 YYDKDF (reference sequence). For the CDR3, the DNA is TGTGCCACCAGCAAGGCGGGTACGGGTAACTATGGCTACACCTTC. This codes for CATSKAGTGNYGYTF.

The rearrangement joins TRBV7-9 to TRBJ2-5; 11 nucleotides match TRBD1. In germline, CDR1 is SEHNR, CDR2 FQNEAQ (reference sequence). Germline trimming cut 5 bases from V and 5 bases from J; bases unmatched to any gene: 10. The CDR3 spans 16 residues. As DNA, the CDR3 is TGTGCCAGCAGCCCCCCGCCCGGGACAGGGGGGGAGACCCAGTACTTC. It codes for CASSPPPGTGGETQYF.

This chain uses TRBV19 with TRBJ2-6; TRBD1 is a possible D gene (6 bases). The CDR3 is 15 amino acids. Germline-derived CDR1 and CDR2 are LNHDA and SQIVND (reference sequence). V lost 4 bases and J lost 2, with 9 bases in between. CDR3 protein: CASSTHRAGANVLTF. The DNA of the CDR3 is TGTGCCAGTAGTACCCACAGGGCTGGGGCCAACGTCCTGACTTTC.

This CDR3 is CASSSGIAEAFF. The CDR3 DNA follows: TGTGCCAGCAGCTCAGGGATTGCTGAAGCTTTCTTT. The chain links TRBV5-6 to TRBJ1-1; D might be TRBD1 (5 bases). CDR1 is SGHDT and CDR2 is YYEEEE in the germline V gene. The V and J ends lost 3 bases and 6 bases respectively, with 9 bases between them. The CDR3 runs 12 residues.

The rearrangement uses TRBV5-3 and TRBJ1-4, with TRBD1 as a possible D gene (5 bases). TRBV5-3 is an ORF, with its function uncertain. Trimming pared 4 bases from V and 0 bases from J, leaving 10 bases between. The CDR3 extends over 15 amino acids. CDR3 coding DNA: TGTGCCAGAAGCAGCCGGACATCAACTAATGAAAAACTGTTTTTT. This translates into CARSSRTSTNEKLFF.

The rearrangement links TRBV18 to TRBJ2-2; 9 nucleotides align to TRBD1. This CDR3 has 15 amino acids. Trimming removed 3 bases from V and 4 bases from J; junction bases left unmatched: 3. Germline V gene data show CDR1 as KGHSH and CDR2 as LQKENI. The CDR3 DNA sequence: TGTGCCAGCTCACCGGACAGGGGTGGCACCGGGGAGCTGTTTTTT. Protein: CASSPDRGGTGELFF.

The gene calls are TRBV4-3 and TRBJ2-1; no definite D call. There are 16 residues in the CDR3. V gave up 0 bases and J gave up 4 bases, with 13 bases separating them. Germline V lookup: CDR1 LGHNA, CDR2 YSLEER. Here the CDR3 reads CASSQDLRLPYNEQFF. DNA for the CDR3: TGCGCCAGCAGCCAAGATTTGAGGCTTCCATACAATGAGCAGTTCTTC.

The chain combines TRBV27 with TRBJ2-5; D is perhaps TRBD1 (6 bases). Germline assignment: CDR1 MNHEY and CDR2 SMNVEV (reference sequence). The CDR3 has 14 amino acids. The germline V and J ends were trimmed by 5 bases and 5 bases, with 15 bases remaining between them. The CDR3 DNA reads as TGTGCCAGCAGTAATATGGGGGCCGTCGAGACCCAGTACTTC. Protein product: CASSNMGAVETQYF.

This clone has only a few counts. V usage is TRBV7-9 and J usage is TRBJ2-5; 8 bases are a match to TRBD2. The CDR3 has 15 amino acids. The V and J ends lost 4 bases and 5 bases, in that order; junction bases with no gene match: 9. Germline CDR1 is SEHNR and CDR2 is FQNEAQ (reference sequence). The chain's CDR3 is CASSSGLERGETQYF. In DNA form, the CDR3 reads TGTGCCAGCAGCTCAGGACTGGAGCGGGGGGAGACCCAGTACTTC.

The rearrangement joins TRBV19 to TRBJ1-3, with 7 bases lining up with TRBD1. The length of the CDR3 is 15 residues. The J segment lost 2 bases and the V segment lost 6 bases, leaving 7 bases of the junction unmatched. Germline V gives CDR1 LNHDA, CDR2 SQIVND (reference sequence). The CDR3 loop reads CASSEDRATGNTIYF. For the CDR3, the DNA is TGTGCCAGTAGCGAAGACAGGGCTACTGGAAACACCATATATTTT.

For the CDR3, the DNA is TGTGCCAGCAGCCCTAGTCTAGCGGGTAGCACAGATACGCAGTATTTT. As protein: CASSPSLAGSTDTQYF. This chain joins TRBV11-2 and TRBJ2-3; 8 bases fit TRBD2. The CDR3 length is 16 residues. Per the germline V gene, CDR1 is SGHAT and CDR2 is FQNNGV. After removal of 5 bases from V and 0 bases from J, the junction contained 7 bases not matched to a gene.

Only a few counts were recorded for this clone. The chain recombines TRBV6-5 with TRBJ2-1, with TRBD1 identical over 9 bases. Germline-derived CDR1 and CDR2 are MNHEY and SVGAGI. The V and J ends lost 2 bases and 4 bases, in that order; junction bases with no gene match: 0. This CDR3 is built from 14 residues. CDR3 loop: CASSYGTGYNEQFF. CDR3 in DNA: TGTGCCAGCAGTTACGGGACAGGGTACAATGAGCAGTTCTTC.

This chain uses TRBV28 with TRBJ2-7, with TRBD1 as a possible D gene (8 bases). Germline V gene lookup returns CDR1 MDHEN and CDR2 SYDVKM. This CDR3 comprises 14 residues. The germline V and J ends were trimmed by 6 bases and 3 bases, with 15 bases remaining between them. In DNA, the CDR3 is TGTGCCAGCAGAACAGGGGGGGCGGACTACGAGCAGTACTTC. The encoded protein is CASRTGGADYEQYF.

The chain carries TRBV14 and TRBJ2-1; 8 nucleotides match TRBD2. Germline CDR1 reads SGHDN; CDR2 reads FVKESK. V trimming: 4 bases; J trimming: 5 bases; junction bases outside the gene matches: 10. The CDR3 runs to 16 residues. CDR3 sequence: CASSPGVGGVNNEQFF. DNA for the CDR3: TGTGCCAGCAGCCCTGGAGTCGGGGGGGTAAACAATGAGCAGTTCTTC.

This clone has just a few counts. The J gene is TRBJ2-7, the V gene TRBV5-1; tentatively, D is TRBD2 (6 bases). V was cut by 0 bases and J by 7 bases, with 17 bases left in between. Per germline, CDR1 SGHRS and CDR2 YFSETQ. This CDR3 has 15 residues. The CDR3 bases are TGCGCCAGCAGCTTGGCCGTAGTAGGGACTGGGGAGCAGTACTTC. It encodes CASSLAVVGTGEQYF.

The rearrangement links TRBV27 to TRBJ2-7, with 8 positions matching TRBD1. Trimming took 3 bases from V and 6 from J; bases not matched to a gene: 10. The CDR3 covers 15 residues. Germline V gene sequence: CDR1 MNHEY, CDR2 SMNVEV (reference sequence). The CDR3 bases are TGTGCCAGCAGTTTCGCAACAGGGGGGAAAGTCGAGCAGTACTTC. Translated: CASSFATGGKVEQYF.

V is TRBV6-1 and J is TRBJ1-5; 8 bases line up with TRBD1. The V segment lost 2 bases and the J segment 1 base; nucleotides outside the gene matches: 7. This CDR3 contains 17 residues. Germline V gene data show CDR1 as MNHNS and CDR2 as SASEGT. The CDR3 DNA reads TGTGCCAGCAGTGAATTATGGGCAGGGGGCAGCAATCAGCCCCAGCATTTT. Protein sequence: CASSELWAGGSNQPQHF.

The rearrangement uses TRBV25-1 and TRBJ2-5; D possibly corresponds to TRBD1 (6 bases). V was shortened by 1 base and J by 2 bases, with 11 bases between the two germline ends. Germline lookup yields CDR1 MGHDK and CDR2 SYGVNS. The CDR3 sequence is 15 residues long. The CDR3 here is CASSEFQGQQETQYF. DNA for the CDR3: TGTGCCAGCAGTGAATTCCAGGGACAACAAGAGACCCAGTACTTC.

The V call is TRBV4-1, the J call TRBJ1-2, with a tentative D call TRBD1 (5 bases). Trimming stripped 0 bases from V and 4 bases from J, with 18 bases between. The CDR3 covers 17 residues. Germline-derived CDR1 and CDR2 are MGHRA and YSYEKL. The CDR3 sequence: CASSQDHQGGNLYGYTF. The DNA of the CDR3 is TGCGCCAGCAGCCAAGATCACCAGGGTGGGAACCTCTATGGCTACACCTTC.

The chain is built from TRBV7-2 and TRBJ2-7, with D perhaps matching TRBD1 (6 bases). V dropped 7 bases and J dropped 5 bases, with 24 bases sitting between them. The CDR3 runs 16 residues. Germline V gene lookup returns CDR1 SGHTA and CDR2 FQGNSA. The CDR3, as DNA: TGTGCCAGCACCGACCGACCCAGGGGAGTTGAGCACGAGCAGTACTTC. Its protein product is CASTDRPRGVEHEQYF.

Written as DNA, the CDR3 is TGTGCCAGCAGCCACAAAGCGGGGGCGGACGAGACCCAGTACTTC. It is translated as CASSHKAGADETQYF. The chain combines TRBV4-2 with TRBJ2-5; 8 bases agree with TRBD2. J gave up 5 bases and V 3 bases, and 8 bases lay outside the gene matches. The CDR3 covers 15 residues. Germline CDR1 LGHNA, CDR2 YNFKEQ.

This clone was recorded only once. The chain links TRBV2 to TRBJ1-2, with 7 bases that match TRBD1. With V trimmed by 9 bases and J by 7 bases, 8 bases remained unmatched. The germline V gene encodes CDR1 SNHLY and CDR2 FYNNEI. CDR3 length: 12 residues. CDR3 protein: CASIEGGFGYTF. The CDR3 DNA is TGTGCCAGTATCGAAGGGGGCTTTGGCTACACCTTC.

CDR3 sequence: CASGVTTGKTEAFF. The CDR3 DNA reads as TGTGCCAGTGGTGTCACGACAGGGAAGACTGAAGCTTTCTTT. The chain links TRBV19 to TRBJ1-1; 7 positions agree with TRBD1. Losses at the gene ends were 8 bases for V and 5 bases for J; bases not matched to a gene: 11. Germline assignment: CDR1 LNHDA and CDR2 SQIVND (reference sequence). The CDR3 is 14 amino acids.

This clone was picked up a small number of times. The rearrangement uses TRBV29-1 and TRBJ1-2, with 10 bases matching TRBD1. Germline lookup yields CDR1 SQVTM and CDR2 ANQGSEA. Unmatched junction bases numbered 6, after V lost 4 bases and J lost 7 bases. CDR3 length equals 13 residues. The CDR3 sequence is CSVATGTGVGYTF. The CDR3 DNA reads TGCAGCGTTGCCACCGGGACAGGGGTTGGCTACACCTTC.

The CDR3 region is CASSLDDSYEQYF. In DNA, the CDR3 is TGTGCCAGCAGCTTGGATGACAGCTACGAGCAGTACTTC. The chain carries TRBV7-6 and TRBJ2-5; D is perhaps TRBD1 (5 bases). The last part of the DNA fits TRBJ2-7 better; the J call may be wrong. The V gene's germline CDR1 is SGHVS and CDR2 FNYEAQ. The CDR3 is 13 residues long.

The chain recombines TRBV10-3 with TRBJ1-6; 9 bases fit TRBD1. With 10 bases clipped from V and 9 bases from J, the junction kept 7 bases outside the gene matches. This CDR3 is built from 13 residues. Germline V gene sequence: CDR1 ENHRY, CDR2 SYGVKD. In nucleotides, the CDR3 is TGTGCCACCGGACAGGGGCTCGCTTCACCCCTCCACTTT. It translates to CATGQGLASPLHF.

This clone was observed a few times. The chain has TRBV27 and TRBJ2-2; the match to TRBD2 covers 7 bases. The CDR3 is made up of 14 amino acids. V was clipped by 5 bases and J by 4 bases; unmatched bases: 4. The V gene's germline CDR1 is MNHEY and CDR2 SMNVEV (reference sequence). CDR3 amino acids: CASSPGGGTGELFF. The CDR3 bases are TGTGCCAGCAGTCCGGGCGGGGGCACCGGGGAGCTGTTTTTT.

The genes are TRBV25-1 and TRBJ2-5; D gene unclear. There are 16 residues in the CDR3. V lost 1 base, J lost 1 base, and 13 bases lay in between. CDR1 MGHDK and CDR2 SYGVNS come from the germline V gene. This CDR3 reads CASSEWFFVGQETQYF. The CDR3 DNA is TGTGCCAGCAGTGAATGGTTTTTTGTCGGCCAAGAGACCCAGTACTTC.

This sequence joins TRBV7-2 and TRBJ1-1, with TRBD1 matching over 7 bases. V lost 5 bases and J lost 8; bases outside the gene matches: 5. There are 12 residues in the CDR3. CDR1 is SGHTA, CDR2 FQGNSA, per germline. The CDR3 loop is CASSAGTAEAFF. In nucleotides, the CDR3 is TGTGCCAGCAGCGCCGGGACAGCGGAAGCTTTCTTT.